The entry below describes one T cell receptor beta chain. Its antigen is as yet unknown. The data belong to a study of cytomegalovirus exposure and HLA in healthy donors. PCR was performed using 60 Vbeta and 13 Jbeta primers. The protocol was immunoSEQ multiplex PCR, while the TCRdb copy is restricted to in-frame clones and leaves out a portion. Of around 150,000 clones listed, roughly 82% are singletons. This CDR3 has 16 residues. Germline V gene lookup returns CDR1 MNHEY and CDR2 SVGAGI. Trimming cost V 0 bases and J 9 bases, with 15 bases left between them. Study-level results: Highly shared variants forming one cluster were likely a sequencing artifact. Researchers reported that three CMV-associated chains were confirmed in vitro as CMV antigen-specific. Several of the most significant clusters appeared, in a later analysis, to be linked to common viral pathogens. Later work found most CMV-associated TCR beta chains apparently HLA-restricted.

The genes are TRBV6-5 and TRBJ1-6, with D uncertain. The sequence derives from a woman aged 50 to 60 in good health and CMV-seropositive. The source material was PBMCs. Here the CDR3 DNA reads TGTGCCAGCAGTTACTCAAGAAATCGGCGGGGTTCACCCCTCCACTTT. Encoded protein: CASSYSRNRRGSPLHF.